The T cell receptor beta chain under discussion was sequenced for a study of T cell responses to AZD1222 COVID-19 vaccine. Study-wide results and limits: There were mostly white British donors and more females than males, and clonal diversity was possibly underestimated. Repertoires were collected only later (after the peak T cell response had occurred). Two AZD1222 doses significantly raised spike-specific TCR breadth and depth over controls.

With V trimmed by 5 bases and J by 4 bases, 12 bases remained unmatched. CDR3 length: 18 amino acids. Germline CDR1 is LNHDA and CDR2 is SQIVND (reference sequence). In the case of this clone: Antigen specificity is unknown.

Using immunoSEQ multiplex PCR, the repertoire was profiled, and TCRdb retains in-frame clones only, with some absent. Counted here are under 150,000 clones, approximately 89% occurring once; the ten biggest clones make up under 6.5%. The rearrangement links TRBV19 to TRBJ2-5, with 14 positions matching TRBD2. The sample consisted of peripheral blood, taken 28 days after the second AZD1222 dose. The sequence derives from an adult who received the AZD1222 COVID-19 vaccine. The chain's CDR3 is CASSFRTSGGQTGETQYF. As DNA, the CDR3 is TGTGCCAGTAGTTTCCGGACTAGCGGGGGGCAAACGGGAGAGACCCAGTACTTC.